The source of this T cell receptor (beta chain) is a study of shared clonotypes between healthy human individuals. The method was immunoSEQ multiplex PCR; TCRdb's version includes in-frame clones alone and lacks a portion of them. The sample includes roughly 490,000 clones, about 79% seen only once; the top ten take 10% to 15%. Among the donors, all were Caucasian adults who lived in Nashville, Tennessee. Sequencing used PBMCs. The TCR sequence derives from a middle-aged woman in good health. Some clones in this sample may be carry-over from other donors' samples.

The DNA of the CDR3 is TGCGCCAGCAGCCAAGGGCAGGGGGGAACTGAAGCTTTCTTT. Amino acids: CASSQGQGGTEAFF. The V call is TRBV4-3, the J call TRBJ1-1; 7 positions match TRBD1. This CDR3 region has 14 residues. V lost 1 base to trimming and J lost 5 bases; unmatched junction nucleotides: 4. Per germline, CDR1 LGHNA and CDR2 YSLEER.